This T cell receptor (beta chain) was identified in a study of beta chain features in type 1 diabetes. Points from the study as a whole: TCRB CDR3s from Type 1 diabetes patients were moderately but significantly shorter in all four CD4+ subsets. Naive, central memory and Treg TCRB repertoires seemed to resemble each other more closely in patients than they did in healthy donors.

V was cut by 1 base and J by 7 bases, with 11 bases left in between. The CDR3 loop spans 14 amino acids. Germline V gene lookup returns CDR1 SGHTA and CDR2 FQGNSA. Of the isolated RNA, all was reverse transcribed, and so the sequenced material was expressed TCRB transcripts. The assay was immunoSEQ multiplex PCR, and TCRdb's table has in-frame clones only and misses some. Of more than 300,000 clones in the sample, 7% to 10% were seen once. Details on this clone: Antigen specificity is unknown.

The rearrangement joins TRBV7-2 to TRBJ1-5, with D possibly TRBD1 on 5 matching bases. The receptor was isolated from a man in his thirties or forties with type 1 diabetes. Sample: central memory CD4+ T cells from blood. As DNA, the CDR3 is TGTGCCAGCAGCTTAGATGGTGGGGCCCAGCCCCAGCATTTT. Encoded protein: CASSLDGGAQPQHF.